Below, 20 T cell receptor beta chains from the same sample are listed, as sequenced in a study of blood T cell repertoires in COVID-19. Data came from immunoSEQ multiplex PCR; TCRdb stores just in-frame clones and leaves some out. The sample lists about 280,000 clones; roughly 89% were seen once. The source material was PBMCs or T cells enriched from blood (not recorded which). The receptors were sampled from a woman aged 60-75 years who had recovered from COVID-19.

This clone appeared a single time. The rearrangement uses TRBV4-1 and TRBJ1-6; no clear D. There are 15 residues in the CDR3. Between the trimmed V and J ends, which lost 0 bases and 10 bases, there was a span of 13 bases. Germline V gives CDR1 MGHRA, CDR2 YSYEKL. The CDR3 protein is CASSQDSGLSSPLHF. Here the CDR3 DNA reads TGCGCCAGCAGCCAAGATAGTGGGCTCTCCTCACCCCTCCACTTT.

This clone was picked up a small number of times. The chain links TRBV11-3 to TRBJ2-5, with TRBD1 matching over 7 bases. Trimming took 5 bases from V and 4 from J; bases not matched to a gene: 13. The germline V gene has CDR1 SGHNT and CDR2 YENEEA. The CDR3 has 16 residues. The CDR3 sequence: CASSQTGKGAGETQYF. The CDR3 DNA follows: TGTGCCAGCAGCCAGACCGGGAAGGGGGCTGGAGAGACCCAGTACTTC.

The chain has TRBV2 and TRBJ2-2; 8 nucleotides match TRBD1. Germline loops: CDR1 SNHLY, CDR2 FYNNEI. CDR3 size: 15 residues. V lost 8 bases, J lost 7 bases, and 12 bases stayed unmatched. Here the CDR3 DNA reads TGTGCCAGCCGAACCGGGACAGGATTCGGCGGGGAGCTGTTTTTT. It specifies CASRTGTGFGGELFF.

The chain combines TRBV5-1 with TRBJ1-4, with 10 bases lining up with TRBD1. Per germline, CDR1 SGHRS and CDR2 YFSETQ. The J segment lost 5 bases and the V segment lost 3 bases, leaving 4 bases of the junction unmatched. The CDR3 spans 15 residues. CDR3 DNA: TGCGCCAGCAGCTCGACAGGGGGCGTCAATGAAAAACTGTTTTTT. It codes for CASSSTGGVNEKLFF.

The CDR3 is CATSSSGGNYEQYF. The CDR3, as DNA: TGTGCCACCAGTAGTAGCGGGGGAAACTACGAGCAGTACTTC. The gene calls are TRBV24-1 and TRBJ2-7, with 9 bases identical to TRBD2. Germline V lookup: CDR1 KGHDR, CDR2 SFDVKD. The CDR3 covers 14 residues. Trimming cost V 6 bases and J 3 bases; bases outside gene matches: 5.

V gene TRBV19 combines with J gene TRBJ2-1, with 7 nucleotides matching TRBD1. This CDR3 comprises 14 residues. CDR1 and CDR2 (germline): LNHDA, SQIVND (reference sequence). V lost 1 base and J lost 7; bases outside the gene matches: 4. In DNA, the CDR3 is TGTGCCAGTAGTATAGGGACAGGAAAAAATGAGCAGTTCTTC. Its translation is CASSIGTGKNEQFF.

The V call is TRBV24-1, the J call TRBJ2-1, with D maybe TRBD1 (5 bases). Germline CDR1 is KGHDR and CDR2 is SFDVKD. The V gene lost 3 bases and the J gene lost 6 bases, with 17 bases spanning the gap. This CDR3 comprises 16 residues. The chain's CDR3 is CATSDPRQPQFNEQFF. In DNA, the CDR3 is TGTGCCACCAGTGATCCAAGACAGCCCCAGTTCAATGAGCAGTTCTTC.

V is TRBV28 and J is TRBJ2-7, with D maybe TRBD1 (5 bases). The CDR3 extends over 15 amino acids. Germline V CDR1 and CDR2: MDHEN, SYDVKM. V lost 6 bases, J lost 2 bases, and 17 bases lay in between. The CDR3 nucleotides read TGTGCCAGCAGGAAAATCTTCAGGGAACCCTACGAGCAGTACTTC. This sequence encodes CASRKIFREPYEQYF.

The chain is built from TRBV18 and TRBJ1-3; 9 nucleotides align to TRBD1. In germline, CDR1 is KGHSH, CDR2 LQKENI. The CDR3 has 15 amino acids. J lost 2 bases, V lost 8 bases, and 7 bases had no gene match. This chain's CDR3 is CASGSGQGTGNTIYF. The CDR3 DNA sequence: TGTGCCAGCGGGTCCGGACAGGGGACTGGAAACACCATATATTTT.

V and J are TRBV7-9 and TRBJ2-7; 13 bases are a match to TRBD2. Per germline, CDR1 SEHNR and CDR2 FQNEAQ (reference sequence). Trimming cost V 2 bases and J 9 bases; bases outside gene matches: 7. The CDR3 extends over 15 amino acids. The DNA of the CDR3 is TGTGCCAGCAGCTTATTTCGGACTAGCGGGGGTTTGCAGTACTTC. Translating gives CASSLFRTSGGLQYF. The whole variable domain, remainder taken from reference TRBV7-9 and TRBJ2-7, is DTGVSQNPRHKITKRGQNVTFRCDPISEHNRLYWYRQTLGQGPEFLTYFQNEAQLEKSRLLSDRFSAERPKGSFSTLEIQRTEQGDSAMYLCASSLFRTSGGLQYFGPGTRLTVT.

The CDR3 is CASSRVGTSSYEQYF. CDR3 nucleotide sequence: TGTGCCAGCAGCAGGGTAGGGACTAGCTCCTACGAGCAGTACTTC. The V and J genes are TRBV3-1 (or the pseudogene TRBV3-2) and TRBJ2-7, with 8 bases identical to TRBD2. J gave up 0 bases and V 5 bases, and 6 bases lay outside the gene matches. The length of the CDR3 is 15 residues. The germline gives CDR1 LGHDT, CDR2 YNNKEL (reference sequence).

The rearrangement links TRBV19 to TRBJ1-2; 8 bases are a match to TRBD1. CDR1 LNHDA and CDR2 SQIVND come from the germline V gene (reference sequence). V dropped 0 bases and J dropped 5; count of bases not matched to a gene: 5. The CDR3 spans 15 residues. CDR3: CASSIDRTGGYGYTF. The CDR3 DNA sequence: TGTGCCAGTAGTATAGATCGAACAGGGGGGTATGGCTACACCTTC.

CDR3 coding DNA: TGTGCCAGCCGTTCCCAGGGAATGAGTAACTATGGCTACACCTTC. Translated: CASRSQGMSNYGYTF. The rearrangement joins TRBV19 to TRBJ1-2; a possible D gene is TRBD1 (5 bases). CDR3 length: 15 residues. Germline V CDR1 and CDR2: LNHDA, SQIVND (reference sequence). V lost 9 bases and J lost 1, with 18 bases in between.

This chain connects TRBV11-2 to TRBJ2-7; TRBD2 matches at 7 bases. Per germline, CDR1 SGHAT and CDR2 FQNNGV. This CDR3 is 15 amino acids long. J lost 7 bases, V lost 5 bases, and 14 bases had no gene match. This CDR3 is CASSTALAGAGEQYF. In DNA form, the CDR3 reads TGTGCCAGCAGCACCGCGCTGGCGGGAGCGGGAGAGCAGTACTTC.

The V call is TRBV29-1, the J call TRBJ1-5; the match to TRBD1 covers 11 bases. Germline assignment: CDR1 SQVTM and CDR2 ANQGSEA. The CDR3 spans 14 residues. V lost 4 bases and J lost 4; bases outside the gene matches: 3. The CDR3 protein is CSVGGTGGNQPQHF. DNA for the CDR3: TGCAGCGTTGGGGGGACAGGGGGGAATCAGCCCCAGCATTTT. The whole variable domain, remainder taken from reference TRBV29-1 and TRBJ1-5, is SAVISQKPSRDICQRGTSLTIQCQVDSQVTMMFWYRQQPGQSLTLIATANQGSEATYESGFVIDKFPISRPNLTFSTLTVSNMSPEDSSIYLCSVGGTGGNQPQHFGDGTRLSIL.

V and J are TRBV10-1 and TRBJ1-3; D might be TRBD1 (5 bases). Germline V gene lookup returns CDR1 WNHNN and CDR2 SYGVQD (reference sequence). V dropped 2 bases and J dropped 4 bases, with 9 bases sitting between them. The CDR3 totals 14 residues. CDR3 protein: CASSEPGFGNTIYF. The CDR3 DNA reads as TGCGCCAGCAGTGAGCCAGGGTTCGGAAACACCATATATTTT.

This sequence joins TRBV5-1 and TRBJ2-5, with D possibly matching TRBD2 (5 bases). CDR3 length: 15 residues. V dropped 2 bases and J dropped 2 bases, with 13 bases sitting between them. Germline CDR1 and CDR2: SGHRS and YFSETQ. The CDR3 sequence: CASSLFPGTQETQYF. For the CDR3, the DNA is TGCGCCAGCAGCTTATTCCCGGGAACACAAGAGACCCAGTACTTC.

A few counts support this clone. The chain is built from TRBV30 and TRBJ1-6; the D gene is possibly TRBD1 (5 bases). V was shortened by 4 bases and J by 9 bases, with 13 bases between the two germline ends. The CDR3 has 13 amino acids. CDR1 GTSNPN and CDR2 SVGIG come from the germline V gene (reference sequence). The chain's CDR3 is CAWIGGLSSPLHF. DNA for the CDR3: TGTGCCTGGATCGGGGGACTAAGTTCACCCCTCCACTTT.

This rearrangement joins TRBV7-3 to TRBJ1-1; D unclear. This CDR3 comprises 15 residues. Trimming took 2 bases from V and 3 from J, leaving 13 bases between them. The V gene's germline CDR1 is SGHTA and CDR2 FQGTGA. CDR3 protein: CASSLLGLRDTEAFF. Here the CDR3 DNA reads TGTGCCAGCAGCTTATTAGGGCTGAGGGACACTGAAGCTTTCTTT.

This CDR3 is CASSPSGGYNEQFF. CDR3 DNA sequence: TGTGCCAGCTCACCATCAGGGGGCTACAATGAGCAGTTCTTC. The chain uses TRBV18 and TRBJ2-1; 7 nucleotides align to TRBD1. Germline loops: CDR1 KGHSH, CDR2 LQKENI. This CDR3 is 14 amino acids long. J lost 3 bases, V lost 2 bases, and 1 base had no gene match.